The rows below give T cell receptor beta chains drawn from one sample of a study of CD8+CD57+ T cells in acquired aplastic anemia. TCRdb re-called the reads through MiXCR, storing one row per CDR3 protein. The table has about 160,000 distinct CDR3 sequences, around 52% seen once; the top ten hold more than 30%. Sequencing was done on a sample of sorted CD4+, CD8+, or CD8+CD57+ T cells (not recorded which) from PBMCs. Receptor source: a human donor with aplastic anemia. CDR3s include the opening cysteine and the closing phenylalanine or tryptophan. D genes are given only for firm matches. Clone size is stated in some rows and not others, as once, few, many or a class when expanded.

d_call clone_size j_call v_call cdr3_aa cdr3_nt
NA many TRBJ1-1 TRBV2 CASRGGVAFF TGTGCCAGCAGGGGGGGGGTGGCTTTCTTT
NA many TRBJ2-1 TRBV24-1 CATSDEETGEQFF TGTGCCACCAGTGATGAGGAGACGGGTGAGCAGTTCTTC
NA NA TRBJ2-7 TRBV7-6 CASSPGVPEQYF TGTGCCAGCAGCCCTGGGGTTCCCGAGCAGTACTTC
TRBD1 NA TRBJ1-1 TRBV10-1 CASYLTGHMNTEAFF TGCGCCAGCTACCTGACAGGGCACATGAACACCGAAGCTTTCTTT
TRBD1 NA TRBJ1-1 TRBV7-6 CASSSGQLNTEALF TGTGCCAGCAGCTCGGGACAGCTGAACACTGAAGCTCTCTTT
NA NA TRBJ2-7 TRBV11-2 CASSLGLPTSYEQYF TGTGCCAGCAGCTTAGGTCTCCCGACTAGCTACGAGCAGTACTTC
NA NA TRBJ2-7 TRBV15 CATSRDQTVFYEQYF TGTGCCACCAGCAGAGATCAAACAGTCTTCTACGAGCAGTACTTC
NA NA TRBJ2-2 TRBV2 CASRGGHTNTGELFF TGTGCCAGCAGGGGGGGGCACACGAACACCGGGGAGCTGTTTTTT
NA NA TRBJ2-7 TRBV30 CACSGVVSYEQYF TGTGCCTGTTCAGGTGTGGTCTCCTACGAGCAGTACTTC
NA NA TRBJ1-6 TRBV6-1 CASSDFSPLHF TGTGCCAGCAGTGACTTTTCACCCCTCCACTTT
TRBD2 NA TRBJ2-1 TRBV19 CASSIPRTRGGSYNEQFF TGTGCCAGTAGTATCCCCCGGACGCGGGGGGGCTCCTACAATGAGCAGTTCTTC
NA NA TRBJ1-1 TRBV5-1 CASKLGGEDTEAFF TGCGCCAGCAAGTTGGGGGGAGAGGACACTGAAGCTTTCTTT
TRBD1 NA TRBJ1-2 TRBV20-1 CCARDPVLPTGDYGYTF TGCTGTGCTAGAGATCCCGTGCTTCCGACAGGGGACTATGGCTACACCTTC
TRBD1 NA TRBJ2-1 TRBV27 CASSIPQGARYYNEQFF TGTGCCAGCAGTATACCCCAGGGGGCTAGGTATTACAATGAGCAGTTCTTC
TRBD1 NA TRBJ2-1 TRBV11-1 CASSLVSGRWDRVANEQFF TGTGCCAGCAGCTTAGTTTCCGGGCGGTGGGACAGGGTTGCCAATGAGCAGTTCTTC
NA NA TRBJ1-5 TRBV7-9 CAWSVRSNQPQHF TGTGCCTGGAGTGTAAGGAGCAATCAGCCCCAGCATTTT
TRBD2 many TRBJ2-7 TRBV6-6 CASSYSGRAYEQYF TGTGCCAGCAGTTACTCGGGGAGGGCCTACGAGCAGTACTTC
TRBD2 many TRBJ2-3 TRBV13 CASSVGLAGVMDTQYF TGTGCCAGCAGCGTCGGACTAGCGGGAGTGATGGATACGCAGTATTTT
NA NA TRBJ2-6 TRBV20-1 CSARSGAYVLTF TGCAGTGCTAGATCAGGGGCCTACGTCCTGACTTTC
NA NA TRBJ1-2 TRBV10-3 CAISEQGAGYTF TGTGCCATCAGTGAACAGGGTGCGGGCTACACCTTC
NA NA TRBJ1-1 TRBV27 CASGGTGTEAFF TGTGCCAGCGGGGGGACGGGCACTGAAGCTTTCTTT
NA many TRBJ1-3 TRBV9 CASSVGISGNTIYF TGTGCCAGCAGCGTAGGCATCTCTGGAAACACCATATATTTT
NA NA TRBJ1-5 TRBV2 CASSVRASNQPQHF TGTGCCAGCAGTGTTAGGGCTAGCAATCAGCCCCAGCATTTT
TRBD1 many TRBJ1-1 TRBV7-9 CASSLRQGYTEAFF TGTGCCAGCAGCTTACGACAGGGTTACACTGAAGCTTTCTTT
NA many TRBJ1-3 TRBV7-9 CASSYPDSLGNTIYF TGTGCCAGCAGCTACCCGGACAGCCTAGGAAACACCATATATTTT
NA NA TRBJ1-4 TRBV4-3 CASSQGSSGHGEKLFF TGCGCCAGCAGCCAGGGGTCCAGCGGGCATGGTGAAAAACTGTTTTTT
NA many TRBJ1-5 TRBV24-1 CATSEDRDQPQHF TGTGCCACCAGTGAAGACCGTGATCAGCCCCAGCATTTT
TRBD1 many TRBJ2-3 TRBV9 CASTSTGGTDTQYF TGTGCCAGCACCTCGACAGGGGGCACAGATACGCAGTATTTT
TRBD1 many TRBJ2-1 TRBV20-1 CSAGDRGTYNEQFF TGCAGTGCTGGGGACAGGGGAACCTACAATGAGCAGTTCTTC
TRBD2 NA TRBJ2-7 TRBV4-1 CASSQVRSGGGSGEQYF TGCGCCAGCAGCCAAGTTCGAAGCGGGGGCGGCTCCGGGGAGCAGTACTTC
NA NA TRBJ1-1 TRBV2 CASRVAQGTEAFF TGTGCCAGCAGAGTCGCTCAGGGGACTGAAGCTTTCTTT
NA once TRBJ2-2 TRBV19 CASSIVGNTGELFF TGTGCCAGTAGTATAGTTGGGAACACCGGGGAGCTGTTTTTT
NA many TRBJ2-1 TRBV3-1 CASSQGLNEQFF TGTGCCAGCAGCCAGGGTCTCAATGAGCAGTTCTTC
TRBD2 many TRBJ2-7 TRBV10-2 CASSEWTSGYEQYF TGCGCCAGCAGTGAGTGGACTAGCGGATACGAGCAGTACTTC
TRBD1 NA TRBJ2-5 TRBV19 CASSMGDRGTQYF TGTGCCAGTAGTATGGGGGACAGGGGGACCCAGTACTTC
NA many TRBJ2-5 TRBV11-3 CASSDGSSQETQYF TGTGCCAGCAGCGACGGCAGCAGTCAAGAGACCCAGTACTTC
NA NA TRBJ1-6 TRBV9 CASSVVFNSPLHF TGTGCCAGCAGCGTAGTTTTTAATTCACCCCTCCACTTT
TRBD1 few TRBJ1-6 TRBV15 CATSKQTGHNSPLHF TGTGCCACCAGCAAACAGACAGGGCATAATTCACCCCTCCACTTT
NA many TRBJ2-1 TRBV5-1 CASSLGRVEQFF TGCGCCAGCAGCTTGGGGCGGGTCGAGCAGTTCTTC
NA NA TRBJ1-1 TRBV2 CASGGQLNTEAFF TGTGCCAGCGGGGGACAACTGAACACTGAAGCTTTCTTT
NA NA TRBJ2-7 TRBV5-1 CASSNTGFAYEQYF TGCGCCAGCAGTAACACAGGGTTCGCCTACGAGCAGTACTTC
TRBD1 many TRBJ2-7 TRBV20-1 CSARGGRGPSEQYF TGCAGTGCTAGGGGCGGCAGGGGGCCGTCGGAGCAGTACTTC
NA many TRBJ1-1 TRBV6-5 CASSLQGVRMNTEAFF TGTGCCAGCAGCCTACAGGGAGTTAGGATGAACACTGAAGCTTTCTTT
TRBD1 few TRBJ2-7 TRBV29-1 CSVEAGQGSYEQYF TGCAGCGTTGAAGCGGGACAGGGTAGTTACGAGCAGTACTTC
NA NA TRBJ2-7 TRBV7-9 CASNRGTAYEQYF TGTGCCAGCAACCGCGGCACGGCCTACGAGCAGTACTTC
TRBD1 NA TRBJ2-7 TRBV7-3 CASSTTGGSSYEQYF TGTGCCAGCAGCACCACAGGGGGCAGCTCCTACGAGCAGTACTTC
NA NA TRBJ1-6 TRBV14 CASSQDPGGPRYSPLHF TGTGCCAGCAGCCAAGACCCGGGGGGACCCCGTTATTCACCCCTCCACTTT
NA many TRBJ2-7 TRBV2 CASSEANGVIYEQYF TGTGCCAGCAGTGAAGCAAACGGGGTAATCTACGAGCAGTACTTC
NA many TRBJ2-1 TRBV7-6 CASSLAGVDEQFF TGTGCCAGCAGCCTCGCTGGGGTAGATGAGCAGTTCTTC
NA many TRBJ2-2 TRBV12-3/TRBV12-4 CASRELAGELFF TGTGCCAGCAGGGAGCTTGCCGGGGAGCTGTTTTTT
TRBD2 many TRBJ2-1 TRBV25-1 CASSPGPLTSGTHYNEQFF TGTGCCAGCAGTCCCGGCCCCTTGACTAGCGGGACGCACTACAATGAGCAGTTCTTC
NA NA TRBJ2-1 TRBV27 CASSQGPTYNEQFF TGTGCCAGCAGCCAAGGTCCGACTTACAATGAGCAGTTCTTC
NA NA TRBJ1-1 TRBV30 CAWSNGGTEAFF TGTGCCTGGAGTAATGGGGGCACTGAAGCTTTCTTT